The 17 T cell receptor beta chains presented below share a single source sample, sequenced in a study of cytomegalovirus exposure and HLA in healthy donors. 60 Vbeta and 13 Jbeta primers were used in PCR. The table came from immunoSEQ multiplex PCR; TCRdb's copy has only in-frame clones and leaves some out. The sample lists some 120,000 clones, 80% seen once, with around 3.3% in the top ten. Sample: PBMCs. These receptors originate from a male donor in good health and CMV-seronegative.

This rearrangement joins TRBV10-2 to TRBJ1-5; 8 bases map to TRBD1. The ends lost 3 bases at V and 6 bases at J; junction bases unmatched: 7. Germline V gene lookup returns CDR1 WSHSY and CDR2 SAAADI. CDR3 length: 15 residues. CDR3 region: CASSDSGGRFQPQHF. CDR3 DNA: TGCGCCAGCAGTGACTCAGGGGGCAGGTTTCAGCCCCAGCATTTT.

This chain uses TRBV25-1 with TRBJ2-2; D gene ambiguous. In germline, CDR1 is MGHDK, CDR2 SYGVNS. This CDR3 region has 12 residues. Trimming removed 7 bases from V and 3 bases from J, with 6 bases in between. DNA of the CDR3: TGTGCCAGCACGGCGGACACCGGGGAGCTGTTTTTT. This gives the protein CASTADTGELFF.

The rearrangement joins TRBV19 to TRBJ2-7; 11 bases are shared with TRBD2. With V trimmed by 5 bases and J by 2 bases, 5 bases remained unmatched. The germline V gene encodes CDR1 LNHDA and CDR2 SQIVND (reference sequence). The CDR3 has 15 residues. The DNA for the CDR3 is TGTGCCAGTAGTCCTGGGACTAGCGGTACCTACGAGCAGTACTTC. Translation gives CASSPGTSGTYEQYF. Full variable domain (rest looked up from reference TRBV19 and TRBJ2-7): DGGITQSPKYLFRKEGQNVTLSCEQNLNHDAMYWYRQDPGQGLRLIYYSQIVNDFQKGDIAEGYSVSREKKESFPLTVTSAQKNPTAFYLCASSPGTSGTYEQYFGPGTRLTVT.

This clone was seen once. V is TRBV9 and J is TRBJ1-6; possibly TRBD1 for D (6 bases). Germline V gives CDR1 SGDLS, CDR2 YYNGEE. CDR3 length equals 14 residues. Trimming removed 4 bases at V and 6 bases at J, with 11 bases between. The CDR3 DNA reads as TGTGCCAGCAGCCCGGGACACCGTAATTCACCCCTCCACTTT. This encodes CASSPGHRNSPLHF.

V is TRBV2 and J is TRBJ1-1; TRBD1 matches 7 bases. Germline trimming cut 5 bases from V and 1 base from J; bases unmatched to any gene: 16. Looked up from germline, CDR1 is SNHLY and CDR2 is FYNNEI. The CDR3 extends over 18 amino acids. In DNA, the CDR3 is TGTGCCAGCAGTAGAGAGACAGGGTTCATCCGCGAGAACACTGAAGCTTTCTTT. Translation: CASSRETGFIRENTEAFF.

This clone was recorded a few times. This CDR3 reads CASSVGGSGSSTQYF. The CDR3 nucleotides are TGTGCCAGCAGCGTGGGGGGGTCAGGGAGTTCGACCCAGTACTTC. This chain uses TRBV9 with TRBJ2-5; TRBD2 agrees at 7 bases. J lost 7 bases, V lost 2 bases, and 11 bases had no gene match. The CDR3 consists of 15 residues. Germline V gives CDR1 SGDLS, CDR2 YYNGEE.

The V and J genes are TRBV6-5 and TRBJ2-7; 8 bases agree with TRBD1. The J segment lost 5 bases and the V segment lost 5 bases, leaving 8 bases of the junction unmatched. Germline V gene sequence: CDR1 MNHEY, CDR2 SVGAGI. The CDR3 runs to 14 residues. The CDR3 is CASSTQGAPDEQYF. CDR3 nucleotide sequence: TGTGCCAGCAGTACCCAGGGGGCGCCTGACGAGCAGTACTTC.

The J gene is TRBJ2-3, the V gene TRBV10-2, with 9 bases identical to TRBD2. The CDR3 runs to 17 residues. Germline V gives CDR1 WSHSY, CDR2 SAAADI. Trimming at V came to 2 bases and at J to 4 bases, leaving 10 bases not matched to a gene. CDR3 coding DNA: TGCGCCAGCAGTGAGGGGGCTAGCGGGGTTGGAGCAGATACGCAGTATTTT. Translating gives CASSEGASGVGADTQYF.

Only a few counts were recorded for this clone. This chain joins TRBV5-5 and TRBJ2-2; 8 nucleotides line up with TRBD2. Germline V gene sequence: CDR1 SGHKS, CDR2 YYEKEE (reference sequence). This CDR3 is 14 amino acids long. V was pared by 5 bases and J by 6 bases, with 6 bases of the junction left unmatched. This CDR3 is CASSYGGAAGELFF. The CDR3 region has the DNA TGTGCCAGCAGTTACGGGGGGGCCGCCGGGGAGCTGTTTTTT.

This clone showed up just once. V usage is TRBV7-8 and J usage is TRBJ2-7; perhaps TRBD1 as D (6 bases). The CDR3 runs 13 residues. Trimming stripped 1 base from V and 3 bases from J, with 7 bases between. The germline V gene encodes CDR1 SGHVS and CDR2 FQNEAQ. The CDR3 here is CASSLVGGYEQYF. The DNA for the CDR3 is TGTGCCAGCAGCTTAGTAGGGGGCTACGAGCAGTACTTC. The entire variable domain, with the rest obtained from reference TRBV7-8 and TRBJ2-7, is as follows: GAGVSQSPRYKVAKRGQDVALRCDPISGHVSLFWYQQALGQGPEFLTYFQNEAQLDKSGLPSDRFFAERPEGSVSTLKIQRTQQEDSAVYLCASSLVGGYEQYFGPGTRLTVT.

The rearrangement uses TRBV18 and TRBJ2-7; 7 bases line up with TRBD2. This CDR3 region has 14 residues. Germline V gives CDR1 KGHSH, CDR2 LQKENI. The V segment lost 2 bases and the J segment 2 bases; nucleotides outside the gene matches: 3. The CDR3 region has the DNA TGTGCCAGCTCACCAGGGAGGGGACCCTACGAGCAGTACTTC. Encoded protein: CASSPGRGPYEQYF.

This clone was picked up a small number of times. The CDR3 sequence: CAWSTGTGRRKAFF. Here the CDR3 DNA reads TGTGCCTGGAGTACCGGGACAGGGCGTAGGAAAGCTTTCTTT. This chain joins TRBV30 and TRBJ1-1; 9 bases are a match to TRBD1. Germline assignment: CDR1 GTSNPN and CDR2 SVGIG (reference sequence). The V segment lost 2 bases and the J segment 9 bases; nucleotides outside the gene matches: 10. This CDR3 is built from 14 residues.

The chain joins TRBV6-5 to TRBJ1-2, with a tentative D call TRBD1 (5 bases). The CDR3 runs 16 residues. V lost 2 bases, J lost 0 bases, and 13 bases lay in between. Germline-derived CDR1 and CDR2 are MNHEY and SVGAGI. CDR3 DNA sequence: TGTGCCAGCAGTTACCGTTTGACAGATCCTAACTATGGCTACACCTTC. Protein product: CASSYRLTDPNYGYTF.

CDR3 protein: CASSQEGGAFGNTIYF. CDR3 in DNA: TGCGCCAGCAGCCAAGAGGGGGGGGCATTTGGAAACACCATATATTTT. V and J are TRBV4-1 and TRBJ1-3; perhaps TRBD1 as D (6 bases). This CDR3 has 16 amino acids. The V end was cut by 0 bases, the J end by 3 bases, with 12 bases between. Germline V gene data show CDR1 as MGHRA and CDR2 as YSYEKL.

V and J are TRBV19 and TRBJ2-1; 9 nucleotides align to TRBD1. This CDR3 comprises 16 residues. The V segment lost 4 bases and the J segment 9 bases; nucleotides outside the gene matches: 13. Germline values: CDR1 LNHDA, CDR2 SQIVND (reference sequence). The CDR3 DNA reads TGTGCCAGTAGTACCTTCTTCCGGGACAGGGCGTCTGAGCAGTTCTTC. It yields the protein CASSTFFRDRASEQFF.

The chain recombines TRBV28 with TRBJ1-2, with D possibly TRBD1 on 6 matching bases. V was trimmed by 4 bases and J by 6 bases, leaving 9 bases between them. Germline V gene data show CDR1 as MDHEN and CDR2 as SYDVKM. This CDR3 is 12 amino acids long. This CDR3 is CASSSHRDGYTF. The CDR3 region has the DNA TGTGCCAGCAGTTCGCACAGGGATGGCTACACCTTC.

V usage is TRBV5-5 and J usage is TRBJ2-7, with 9 nucleotides matching TRBD1. With V trimmed by 4 bases and J by 5 bases, 10 bases remained unmatched. The CDR3 extends over 15 amino acids. The germline gives CDR1 SGHKS, CDR2 YYEKEE (reference sequence). This CDR3 reads CASSSRDRASHEQYF. For the CDR3, the DNA is TGTGCCAGCAGCAGTCGGGACAGGGCTTCTCACGAGCAGTACTTC. The full variable domain, its missing parts supplied by reference TRBV5-5 and TRBJ2-7, is DAGVTQSPTHLIKTRGQQVTLRCSPISGHKSVSWYQQVLGQGPQFIFQYYEKEERGRGNFPDRFSARQFPNYSSELNVNALLLGDSALYLCASSSRDRASHEQYFGPGTRLTVT.